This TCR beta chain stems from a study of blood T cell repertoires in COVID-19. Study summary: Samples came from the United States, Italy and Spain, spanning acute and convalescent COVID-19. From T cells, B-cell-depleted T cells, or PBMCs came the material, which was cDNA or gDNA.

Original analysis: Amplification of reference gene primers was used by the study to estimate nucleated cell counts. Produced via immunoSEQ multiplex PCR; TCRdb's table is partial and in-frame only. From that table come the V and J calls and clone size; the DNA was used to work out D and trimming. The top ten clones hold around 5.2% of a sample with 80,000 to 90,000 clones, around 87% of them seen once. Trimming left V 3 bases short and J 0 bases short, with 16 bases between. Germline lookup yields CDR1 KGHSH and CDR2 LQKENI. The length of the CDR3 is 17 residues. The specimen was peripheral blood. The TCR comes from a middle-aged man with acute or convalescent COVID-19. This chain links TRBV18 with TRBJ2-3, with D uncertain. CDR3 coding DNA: TGTGCCAGCTCACCCACAATGAGCGCATTTAGCACAGATACGCAGTATTTT. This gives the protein CASSPTMSAFSTDTQYF.